These 10 T cell receptor beta chains were all obtained from the same sample, sequenced in a study of T-cell memory formation after mild COVID-19. MiXCR was run by TCRdb on the 5' RACE reads, yielding one entry per CDR3 protein. The sample yields some 100,000 distinct CDR3 sequences, 11% seen once. Sequenced sample: PBMCs or a T cell subset sorted from them (not recorded which). These receptors were collected from a man younger than 30 who had mild COVID-19 (a few samples of this study predate the infection). Cell type and time point are not known.

This clonotype was observed a handful of times. V usage is TRBV11-2 and J usage is TRBJ2-2; D perhaps matches TRBD2 (7 bases). The CDR3 is 16 amino acids. V lost 5 bases to trimming and J lost 1 base, with 14 bases between them. Germline CDR1 and CDR2: SGHAT and FQNNGV. CDR3 region: CASSMGGGLNTGELFF. In DNA, the CDR3 is TGTGCCAGCAGCATGGGCGGGGGCCTGAACACCGGGGAGCTGTTTTTT. Complete variable domain (other parts from reference TRBV11-2 and TRBJ2-2): EAGVAQSPRYKIIEKRQSVAFWCNPISGHATLYWYQQILGQGPKLLIQFQNNGVVDDSQLPKDRFSAERLKGVDSTLKIQPAKLEDSAVYLCASSMGGGLNTGELFFGEGSRLTVL.

This clonotype was counted only a few times. The chain couples TRBV7-9 to TRBJ2-3; no definite D call. This CDR3 contains 13 residues. The germline CDR1 and CDR2 sequences are SEHNR and FQNEAQ (reference sequence). The V end lost 1 base, the J end lost 6 bases, and 8 bases lay between the germline ends. Written as DNA, the CDR3 is TGTGCCAGCAGCTTAGGAGGTCGCGATACGCAGTATTTT. Its protein product is CASSLGGRDTQYF.

This clonotype has a handful of counts. The V and J genes are TRBV29-1 and TRBJ2-5; no clear D. V lost 6 bases and J lost 3, with 5 bases in between. The CDR3 consists of 10 residues. Germline loops: CDR1 SQVTM, CDR2 ANQGSEA. The DNA of the CDR3 is TGCAGCGTAGACGAAGAGACCCAGTACTTC. Amino acids: CSVDEETQYF.

This clonotype was detected ten times or more. V is TRBV4-1 and J is TRBJ2-7; D not resolved. CDR1 is MGHRA and CDR2 is YSYEKL in the germline V gene. The CDR3 has 13 residues. V was cut by 0 bases and J by 1 base, with 4 bases left in between. In DNA form, the CDR3 reads TGCGCCAGCAGCCAAGACAGTTCCTACGAGCAGTACTTC. Its protein is CASSQDSSYEQYF.

The rearrangement uses TRBV14 and TRBJ2-4; perhaps TRBD1 as D (5 bases). Germline V CDR1 and CDR2: SGHDN, FVKESK. Trimming removed 1 base from V and 9 bases from J, with 13 bases in between. The CDR3 contains 14 residues. The CDR3 region is CASSQGPGRGIQYF. CDR3 nucleotide sequence: TGTGCCAGCAGCCAAGGGCCAGGGCGTGGCATTCAGTACTTC.

The chain employs TRBV30 and TRBJ2-7; TRBD2 is a possible D gene (5 bases). Germline loops: CDR1 GTSNPN, CDR2 SVGIG (reference sequence). There are 13 residues in the CDR3. V was clipped by 0 bases and J by 1 base, with 7 bases between them. In DNA form, the CDR3 reads TGTGCCTGGAGTGTACGAGGGTCCTACGAGCAGTACTTC. It encodes CAWSVRGSYEQYF.

The chain links TRBV6-2 or TRBV6-3 to TRBJ2-7; no clear D. The length of the CDR3 is 12 residues. Germline loops: CDR1 MNHEY, CDR2 SVGEGT. V dropped 2 bases and J dropped 4 bases, with 6 bases sitting between them. Written as DNA, the CDR3 is TGTGCCAGCAGTTACGTCGGTTACGAGCAGTACTTC. It translates to CASSYVGYEQYF.

This clonotype has more than one count but fewer than ten. This chain links TRBV7-9 with TRBJ1-2; D is undetermined. This CDR3 is 17 amino acids long. V dropped 1 base and J dropped 0 bases, with 15 bases sitting between them. The V gene's germline CDR1 is SEHNR and CDR2 FQNEAQ (reference sequence). CDR3 loop: CASSLEHGFQANYGYTF. The CDR3, as DNA: TGTGCCAGCAGCTTAGAACATGGGTTTCAAGCTAACTATGGCTACACCTTC.

This clonotype has only a few counts. The genes are TRBV4-2 and TRBJ2-5; TRBD2 matches 12 bases. CDR1 and CDR2 from the germline V gene are LGHNA and YNFKEQ. This CDR3 is 18 amino acids long. Germline trimming cut 0 bases from V and 0 bases from J; bases unmatched to any gene: 5. The DNA of the CDR3 is TGTGCCAGCAGCCAAGAACTAGCGGGGGGTTCGTACCAAGAGACCCAGTACTTC. This encodes CASSQELAGGSYQETQYF.

This clonotype has just a few counts. V gene TRBV2 combines with J gene TRBJ1-5; D perhaps matches TRBD1 (5 bases). The CDR3 extends over 20 amino acids. V dropped 6 bases and J dropped 2 bases, with 29 bases sitting between them. CDR1 SNHLY and CDR2 FYNNEI come from the germline V gene. The CDR3 reads CASRGSGQGLLKWGNQPQHF. Here the CDR3 DNA reads TGTGCCAGCAGGGGGTCTGGGCAGGGCCTCCTTAAATGGGGCAATCAGCCCCAGCATTTT. Together with reference TRBV2 and TRBJ1-5, the CDR3 gives the full variable domain: EPEVTQTPSHQVTQMGQEVILRCVPISNHLYFYWYRQILGQKVEFLVSFYNNEISEKSEIFDDQFSVERPDGSNFTLKIRSTKLEDSAMYFCASRGSGQGLLKWGNQPQHFGDGTRLSIL.